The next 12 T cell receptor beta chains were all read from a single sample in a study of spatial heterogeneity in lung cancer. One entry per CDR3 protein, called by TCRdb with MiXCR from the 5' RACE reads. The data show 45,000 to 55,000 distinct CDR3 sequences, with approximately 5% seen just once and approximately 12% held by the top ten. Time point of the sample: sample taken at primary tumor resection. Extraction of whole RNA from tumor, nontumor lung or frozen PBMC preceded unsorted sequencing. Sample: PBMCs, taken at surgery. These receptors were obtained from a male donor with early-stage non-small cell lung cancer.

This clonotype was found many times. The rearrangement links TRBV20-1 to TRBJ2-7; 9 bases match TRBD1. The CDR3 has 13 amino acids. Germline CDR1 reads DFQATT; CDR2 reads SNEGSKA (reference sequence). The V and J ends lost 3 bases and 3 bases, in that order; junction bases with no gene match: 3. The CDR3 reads CSASSTGGYEQYF. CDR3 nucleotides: TGCAGTGCTAGCTCGACAGGGGGCTACGAGCAGTACTTC.

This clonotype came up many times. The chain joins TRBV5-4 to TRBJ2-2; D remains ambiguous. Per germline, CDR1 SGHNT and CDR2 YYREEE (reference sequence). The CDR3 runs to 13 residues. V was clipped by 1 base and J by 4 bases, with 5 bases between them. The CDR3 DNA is TGTGCCAGCAGCTTGCTGGGCACCGGGGAGCTGTTTTTT. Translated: CASSLLGTGELFF.

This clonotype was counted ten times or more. The CDR3 spells CASSLRHNTEAFF. The CDR3 nucleotides read TGTGCCAGCAGCTTACGACACAACACTGAAGCTTTCTTT. The chain carries TRBV7-2 and TRBJ1-1; D gene unclear. V was clipped by 2 bases and J by 2 bases, with 6 bases between them. CDR3 length: 13 amino acids. The V gene's germline CDR1 is SGHTA and CDR2 FQGNSA.

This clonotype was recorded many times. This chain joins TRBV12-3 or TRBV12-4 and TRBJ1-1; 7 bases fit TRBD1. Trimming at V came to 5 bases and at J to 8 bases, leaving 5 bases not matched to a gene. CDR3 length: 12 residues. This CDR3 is CASSRDSGEAFF. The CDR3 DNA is TGTGCCAGCAGTAGGGACAGCGGAGAAGCTTTCTTT.

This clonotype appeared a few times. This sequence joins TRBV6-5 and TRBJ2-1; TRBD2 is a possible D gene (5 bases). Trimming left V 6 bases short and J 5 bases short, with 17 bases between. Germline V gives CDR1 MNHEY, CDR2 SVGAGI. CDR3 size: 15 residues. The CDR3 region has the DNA TGTGCCAGCAGCTACAGAGGGCCGCGGGACAATGAGCAGTTCTTC. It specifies CASSYRGPRDNEQFF.

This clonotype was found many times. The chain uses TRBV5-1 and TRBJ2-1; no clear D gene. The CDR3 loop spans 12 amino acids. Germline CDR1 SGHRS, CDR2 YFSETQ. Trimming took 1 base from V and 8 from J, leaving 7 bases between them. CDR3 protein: CASSLLTDEQFF. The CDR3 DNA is TGCGCCAGCAGCTTGTTGACCGATGAGCAGTTCTTC. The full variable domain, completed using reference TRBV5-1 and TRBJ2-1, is KAGVTQTPRYLIKTRGQQVTLSCSPISGHRSVSWYQQTPGQGLQFLFEYFSETQRNKGNFPGRFSGRQFSNSRSEMNVSTLELGDSALYLCASSLLTDEQFFGPGTRLTVL.

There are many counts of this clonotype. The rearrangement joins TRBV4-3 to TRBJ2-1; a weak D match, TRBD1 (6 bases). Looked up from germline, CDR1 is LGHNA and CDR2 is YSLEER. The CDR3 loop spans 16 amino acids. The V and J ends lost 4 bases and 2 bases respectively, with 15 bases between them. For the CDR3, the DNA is TGCGCCAGCAGCCGCATACAGGGCGTCACCTACAATGAGCAGTTCTTC. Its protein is CASSRIQGVTYNEQFF.

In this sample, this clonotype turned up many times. The DNA for the CDR3 is TGTGCCAGCAGCGACCCAAGTTCCTACGAGCAGTACTTC. It yields the protein CASSDPSSYEQYF. This chain joins TRBV7-9 and TRBJ2-7; D is undetermined. The CDR3 contains 13 residues. V lost 5 bases, J lost 1 base, and 9 bases lay in between. Germline V gene lookup returns CDR1 SEHNR and CDR2 FQNEAQ (reference sequence).

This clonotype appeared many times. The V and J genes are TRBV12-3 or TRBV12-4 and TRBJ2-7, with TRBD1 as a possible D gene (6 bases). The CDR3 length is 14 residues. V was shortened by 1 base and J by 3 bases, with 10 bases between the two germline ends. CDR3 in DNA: TGTGCCAGCAGTTTAGTGGGACATTTCTACGAGCAGTACTTC. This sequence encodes CASSLVGHFYEQYF.

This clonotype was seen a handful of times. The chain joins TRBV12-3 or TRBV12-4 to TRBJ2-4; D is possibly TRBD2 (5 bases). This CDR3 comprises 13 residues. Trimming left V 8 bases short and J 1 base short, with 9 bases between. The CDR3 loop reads CASRGRAKNIQYF. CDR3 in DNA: TGTGCCAGCCGGGGTAGGGCCAAAAACATTCAGTACTTC.

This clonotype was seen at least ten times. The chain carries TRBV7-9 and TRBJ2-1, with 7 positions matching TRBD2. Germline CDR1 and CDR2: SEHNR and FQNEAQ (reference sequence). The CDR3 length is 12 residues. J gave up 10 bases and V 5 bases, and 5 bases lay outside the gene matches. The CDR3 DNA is TGTGCCAGCAGCCCCCTAGCGGAAGAGCAGTTCTTC. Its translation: CASSPLAEEQFF.

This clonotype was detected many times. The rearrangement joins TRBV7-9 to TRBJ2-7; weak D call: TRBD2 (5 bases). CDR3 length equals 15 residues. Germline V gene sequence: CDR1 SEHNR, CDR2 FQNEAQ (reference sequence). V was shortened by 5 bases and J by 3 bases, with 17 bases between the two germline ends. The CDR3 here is CASSLSRGPNYEQYF. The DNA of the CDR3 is TGTGCCAGCAGCCTCTCGAGAGGGCCCAACTACGAGCAGTACTTC.